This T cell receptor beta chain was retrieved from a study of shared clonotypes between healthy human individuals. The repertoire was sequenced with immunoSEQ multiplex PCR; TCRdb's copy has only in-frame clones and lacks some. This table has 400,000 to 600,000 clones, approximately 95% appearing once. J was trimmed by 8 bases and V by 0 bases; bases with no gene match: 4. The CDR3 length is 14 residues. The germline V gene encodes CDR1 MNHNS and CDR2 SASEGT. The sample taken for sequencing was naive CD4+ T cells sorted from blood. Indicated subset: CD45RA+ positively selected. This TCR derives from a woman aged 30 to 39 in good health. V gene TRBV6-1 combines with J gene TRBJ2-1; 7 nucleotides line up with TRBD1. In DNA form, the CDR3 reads TGTGCCAGCAGTGAAGCGACAGGGTGGGATGAGCAGTTCTTC. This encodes CASSEATGWDEQFF.